This T cell receptor (beta chain) was captured in a study of CXCR3-negative and CXCR3-positive naive CD8 T cells. Study conclusions and caveats: Much lower diversity was found in memory CD8+ cells, while both naive subsets had comparably high diversity. Higher TRB CDR3 hydrophobicity marked CXCR3-positive naive cells relative to CXCR3-negative naive cells.

The TRB cDNA libraries were prepared by 5' RACE with UMI labels. TCRdb reprocessed the 5' RACE reads and reports one entry per CDR3 protein, with no DNA. This sample's table reports about 63,000 distinct CDR3 sequences. From germline, CDR1 is SEHNR and CDR2 FQNEAQ (reference sequence). The CDR3 spans 13 residues. About this clonotype: Antigen: not known.

V is TRBV7-9 and J is TRBJ2-1. Sequencing was done on a sample of naive CXCR3+ CD8+ T cells from blood. Subset described: CD45RO-CCR7+CD27+CD95- naive CD8+ T cells expressing CXCR3 (TNR3+). The receptor comes from a human donor in good health. Some clones in this sample may be carry-over from other donors' samples. The CDR3 reads CASSKGAYNEQFF.